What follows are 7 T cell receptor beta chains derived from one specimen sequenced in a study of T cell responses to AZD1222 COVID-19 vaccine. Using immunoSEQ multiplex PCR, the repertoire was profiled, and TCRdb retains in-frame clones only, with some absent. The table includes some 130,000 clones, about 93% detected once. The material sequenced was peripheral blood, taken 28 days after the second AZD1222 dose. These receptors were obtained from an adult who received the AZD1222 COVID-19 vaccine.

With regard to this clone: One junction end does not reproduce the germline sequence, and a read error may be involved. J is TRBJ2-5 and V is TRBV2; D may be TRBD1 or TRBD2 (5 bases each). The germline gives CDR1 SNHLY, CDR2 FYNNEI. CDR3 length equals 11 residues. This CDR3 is CASSEAWTGHF. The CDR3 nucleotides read TGTGCCAGCAGTGAAGCCTGGACGGGACACTTC.

The chain's CDR3 is CASSLESGDRFF. The CDR3 DNA is TGTGCCAGCAGCTTGGAGAGCGGGGACAGGTTCTTC. The chain is built from TRBV5-6 and TRBJ2-1; D is tentatively TRBD1 or TRBD2 (7 bases each). Trimming took off 0 bases at V and 15 bases at J, with 13 bases between the two ends. The CDR3 covers 12 residues. The V gene's germline CDR1 is SGHDT and CDR2 YYEEEE.

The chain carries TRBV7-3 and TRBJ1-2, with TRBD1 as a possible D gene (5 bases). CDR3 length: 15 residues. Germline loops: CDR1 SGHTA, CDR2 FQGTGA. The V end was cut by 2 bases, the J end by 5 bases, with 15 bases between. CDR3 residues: CASSLVAGKEYGYTF. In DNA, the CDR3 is TGTGCCAGCAGCTTAGTGGCAGGGAAGGAGTATGGCTACACCTTC. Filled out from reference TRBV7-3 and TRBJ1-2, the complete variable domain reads GAGVSQTPSNKVTEKGKYVELRCDPISGHTALYWYRQSLGQGPEFLIYFQGTGAADDSGLPNDRFFAVRPEGSVSTLKIQRTERGDSAVYLCASSLVAGKEYGYTFGSGTRLTVV.

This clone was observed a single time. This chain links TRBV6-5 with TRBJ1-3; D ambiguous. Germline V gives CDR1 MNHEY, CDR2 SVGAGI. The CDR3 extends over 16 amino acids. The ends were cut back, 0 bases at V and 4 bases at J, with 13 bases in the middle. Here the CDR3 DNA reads TGTGCCAGCAGTTACTCGCGAGGGTTTGGCGGAAACACCATATATTTT. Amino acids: CASSYSRGFGGNTIYF.

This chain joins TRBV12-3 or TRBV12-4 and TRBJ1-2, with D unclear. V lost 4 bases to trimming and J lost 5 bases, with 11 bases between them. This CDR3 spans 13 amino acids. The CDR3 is CASSSDDFYGYTF. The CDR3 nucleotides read TGTGCCAGCAGTTCCGACGATTTTTATGGCTACACCTTC.

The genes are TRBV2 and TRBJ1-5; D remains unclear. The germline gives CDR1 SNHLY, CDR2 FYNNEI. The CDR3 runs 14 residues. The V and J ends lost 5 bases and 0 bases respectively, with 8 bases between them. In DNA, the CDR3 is TGTGCCAGCAGTACGGAATTTAGCAATCAGCCCCAGCATTTT. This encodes CASSTEFSNQPQHF.

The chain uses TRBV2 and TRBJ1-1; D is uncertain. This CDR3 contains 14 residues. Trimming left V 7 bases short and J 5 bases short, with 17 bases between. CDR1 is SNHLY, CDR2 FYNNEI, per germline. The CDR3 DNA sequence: TGTGCCAGCATGTTTAGAGGGCCGGAGACTGAAGCTTTCTTT. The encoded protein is CASMFRGPETEAFF.